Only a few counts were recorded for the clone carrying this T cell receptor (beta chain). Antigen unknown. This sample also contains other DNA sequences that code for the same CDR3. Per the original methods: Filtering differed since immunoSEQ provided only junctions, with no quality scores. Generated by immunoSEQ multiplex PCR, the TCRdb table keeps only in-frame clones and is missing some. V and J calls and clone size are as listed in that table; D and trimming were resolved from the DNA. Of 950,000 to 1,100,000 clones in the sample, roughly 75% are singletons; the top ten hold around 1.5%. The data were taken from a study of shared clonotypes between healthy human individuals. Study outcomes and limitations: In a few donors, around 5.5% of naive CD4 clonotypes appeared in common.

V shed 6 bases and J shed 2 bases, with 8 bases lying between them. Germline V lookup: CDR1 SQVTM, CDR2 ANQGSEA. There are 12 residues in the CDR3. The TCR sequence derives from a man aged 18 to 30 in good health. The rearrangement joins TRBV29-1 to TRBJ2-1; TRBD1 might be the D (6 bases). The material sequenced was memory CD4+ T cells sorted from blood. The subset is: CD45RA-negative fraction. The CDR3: CSVRGTYNEQFF. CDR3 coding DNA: TGCAGCGTCAGGGGTACCTACAATGAGCAGTTCTTC.